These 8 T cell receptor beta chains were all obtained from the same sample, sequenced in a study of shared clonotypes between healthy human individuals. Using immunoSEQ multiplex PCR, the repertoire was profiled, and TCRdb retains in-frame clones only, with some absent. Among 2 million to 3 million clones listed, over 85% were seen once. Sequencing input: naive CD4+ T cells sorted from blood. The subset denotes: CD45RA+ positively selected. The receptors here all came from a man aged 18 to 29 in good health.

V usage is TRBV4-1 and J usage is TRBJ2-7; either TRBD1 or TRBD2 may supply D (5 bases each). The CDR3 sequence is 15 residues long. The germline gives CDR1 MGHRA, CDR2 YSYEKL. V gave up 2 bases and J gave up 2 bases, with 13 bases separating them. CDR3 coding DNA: TGCGCCAGCAGCCAACCCGGGACGGCCGCCTACGAGCAGTACTTC. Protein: CASSQPGTAAYEQYF.

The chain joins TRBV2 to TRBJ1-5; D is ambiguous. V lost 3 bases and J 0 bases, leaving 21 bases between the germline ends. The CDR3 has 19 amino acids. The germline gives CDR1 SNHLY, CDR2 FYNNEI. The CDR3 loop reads CASSDGRASAFGSNQPQHF. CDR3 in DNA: TGTGCCAGCAGTGACGGAAGGGCTTCGGCATTTGGTAGCAATCAGCCCCAGCATTTT.

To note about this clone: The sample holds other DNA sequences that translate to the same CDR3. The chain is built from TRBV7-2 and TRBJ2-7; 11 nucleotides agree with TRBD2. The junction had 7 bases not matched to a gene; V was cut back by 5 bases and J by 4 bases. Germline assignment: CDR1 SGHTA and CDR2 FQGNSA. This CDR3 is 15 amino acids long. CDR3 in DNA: TGTGCCAGCAGCCTTGGGACTAGCGGCGGTTACGAGCAGTACTTC. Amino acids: CASSLGTSGGYEQYF.

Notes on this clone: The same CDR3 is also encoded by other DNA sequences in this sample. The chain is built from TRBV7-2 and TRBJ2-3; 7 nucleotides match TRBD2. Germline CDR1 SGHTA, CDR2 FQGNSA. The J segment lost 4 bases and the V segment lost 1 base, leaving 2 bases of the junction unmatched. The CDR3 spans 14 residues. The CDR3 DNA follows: TGTGCCAGCAGCTTAGGGGGGAGGGCAGATACGCAGTATTTT. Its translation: CASSLGGRADTQYF. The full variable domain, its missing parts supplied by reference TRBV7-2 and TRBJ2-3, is GAGVSQSPSNKVTEKGKDVELRCDPISGHTALYWYRQSLGQGLEFLIYFQGNSAPDKSGLPSDRFSAERTGGSVSTLTIQRTQQEDSAVYLCASSLGGRADTQYFGPGTRLTVL.

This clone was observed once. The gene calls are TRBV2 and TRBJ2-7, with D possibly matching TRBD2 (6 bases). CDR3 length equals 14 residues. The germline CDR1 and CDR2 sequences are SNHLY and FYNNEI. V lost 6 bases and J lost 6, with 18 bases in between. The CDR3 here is CASRGGASLGEQYF. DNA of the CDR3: TGTGCCAGCAGGGGCGGGGCATCCCTGGGCGAGCAGTACTTC.

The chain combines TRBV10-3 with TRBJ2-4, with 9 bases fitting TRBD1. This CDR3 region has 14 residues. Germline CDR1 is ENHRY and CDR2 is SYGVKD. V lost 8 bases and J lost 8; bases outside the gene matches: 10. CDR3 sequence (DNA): TGTGCCATCCCCCGGGGGGACAGGGACCACATTCAGTACTTC. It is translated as CAIPRGDRDHIQYF.

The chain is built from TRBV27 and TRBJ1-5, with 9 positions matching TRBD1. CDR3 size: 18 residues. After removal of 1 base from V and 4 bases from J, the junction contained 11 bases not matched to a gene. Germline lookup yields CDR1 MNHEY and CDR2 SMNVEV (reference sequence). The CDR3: CASSLLGGTGKKNQPQHF. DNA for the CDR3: TGTGCCAGCAGTTTATTGGGGGGGACAGGGAAAAAAAATCAGCCCCAGCATTTT.

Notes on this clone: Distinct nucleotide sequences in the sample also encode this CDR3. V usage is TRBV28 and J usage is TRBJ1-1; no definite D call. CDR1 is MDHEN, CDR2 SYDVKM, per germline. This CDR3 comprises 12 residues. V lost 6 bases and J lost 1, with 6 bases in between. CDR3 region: CASSTANTEAFF. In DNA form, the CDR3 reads TGTGCCAGCAGCACGGCGAACACTGAAGCTTTCTTT.